This T cell receptor (beta chain) was obtained from a study of cytomegalovirus exposure and HLA in healthy donors. Findings and limits, study-wide: TRBV6-2, TRBV6-3 and some other V segments were unresolvable in 87-base-pair reads. Relative to the approximately 700-donor mean, N-insertions were reportedly fewer in an Asian-associated ancestry cluster in a later analysis.

The CDR3 loop spans 14 amino acids. V lost 2 bases, J lost 4 bases, and 9 bases lay in between. Germline values: CDR1 MNHEY, CDR2 SVGAGI. This PCR relied on a set of 60 Vbeta primers and 13 Jbeta primers. Measured with immunoSEQ multiplex PCR; TCRdb has only the in-frame clones, and not every one. The sample carries under 200,000 clones, 81% recorded once. Regarding this clone: Its antigen is unidentified.

The V and J genes are TRBV6-5 and TRBJ1-5; a weak D match, TRBD1 (5 bases). The source of this sequence is a woman in her late teens or twenties in good health and CMV-seronegative. Material for sequencing was PBMCs. The chain's CDR3 is CASSYVPGNQPQHF. As DNA, the CDR3 is TGTGCCAGCAGTTACGTCCCAGGGAATCAGCCCCAGCATTTT.